This T cell receptor beta chain was captured by sequencing in a study of T cells of healthy individuals. In this sample, this clonotype turned up many times. The V gene lost 0 bases and the J gene lost 2 bases, with 14 bases spanning the gap. Germline CDR1 and CDR2: SGHRS and YFSETQ. The CDR3 totals 16 residues. A single record per CDR3 protein comes from TCRdb applying MiXCR to the 5' RACE reads. The data hold around 53,000 distinct CDR3 sequences, with roughly 15% observed a single time. The TCR comes from a human donor in good health. V is TRBV5-1 and J is TRBJ1-2; TRBD1 might be the D (6 bases). DNA of the CDR3: TGCGCCAGCAGCTTGGGGGCTGGACAGCCAAACTATGGCTACACCTTC. Protein product: CASSLGAGQPNYGYTF.